Following are 21 T cell receptor beta chains from one sample sequenced in a study of Ad26.COV2.S vaccination and SARS-CoV-2 variants. Treatment here: around 19 received Ad26.COV2.S at low or high dose, single or two shots; about 5 received placebo; per-sample allocation not given. Vaccine and placebo recipients were sampled on day 63 after the first injection. Libraries were prepared by immunoSEQ multiplex PCR; TCRdb keeps only in-frame clonotypes and omits some of them. The sample has around 270,000 clones; 87% are singletons. Source: peripheral blood, taken in a trial of Ad26.COV2.S vaccine versus placebo. The receptors shown here come from a person between 18 and 65 years old who received the Ad26.COV2.S COVID-19 vaccine or a placebo.

This chain connects TRBV4-1 to TRBJ2-7; TRBD1 matches at 7 bases. With 5 bases clipped from V and 2 bases from J, the junction kept 6 bases outside the gene matches. The CDR3 loop spans 14 amino acids. Germline-derived CDR1 and CDR2 are MGHRA and YSYEKL. CDR3 protein: CASSKPGQPYEQYV. In DNA, the CDR3 is TGCGCCAGCAGCAAACCGGGACAGCCCTACGAGCAGTACGTC.

This clone was detected once. The chain is built from TRBV25-1 and TRBJ2-5; weak D call: TRBD2 (5 bases). The CDR3 has 13 residues. The germline V gene has CDR1 MGHDK and CDR2 SYGVNS. With 1 base removed from V and 5 bases from J, the gap between germline ends came to 8 bases. CDR3 residues: CASSEWTWETQYF. CDR3 DNA: TGTGCCAGCAGTGAATGGACTTGGGAGACCCAGTACTTC.

This clone has a single count. The rearrangement joins TRBV18 to TRBJ2-1, with D possibly matching TRBD2 (5 bases). Trimming removed 6 bases at V and 9 bases at J, with 12 bases between. This CDR3 is 12 amino acids long. Germline assignment: CDR1 KGHSH and CDR2 LQKENI. The CDR3 here is CASSLLGSEQFF. DNA for the CDR3: TGTGCCAGCTCTTTGCTAGGGAGTGAGCAGTTCTTC. The whole variable domain, filled in from reference TRBV18 and TRBJ2-1, reads NAGVMQNPRHLVRRRGQEARLRCSPMKGHSHVYWYRQLPEEGLKFMVYLQKENIIDESGMPKERFSAEFPKEGPSILRIQQVVRGDSAAYFCASSLLGSEQFFGPGTRLTVL.

V and J are TRBV24-1 and TRBJ1-4; a weak D match, TRBD1 (5 bases). The length of the CDR3 is 13 residues. With 9 bases removed from V and 4 bases from J, the gap between germline ends came to 11 bases. Germline-derived CDR1 and CDR2 are KGHDR and SFDVKD. The CDR3 region has the DNA TGTGCCACCCCCTCGGGGCTTAATGAAAAACTGTTTTTT. It is translated as CATPSGLNEKLFF.

The chain is built from TRBV7-2 and TRBJ2-7, with 7 positions matching TRBD2. Trimming removed 3 bases from V and 0 bases from J; junction bases left unmatched: 5. Per the germline V gene, CDR1 is SGHTA and CDR2 is FQGNSA. The CDR3 covers 15 residues. In DNA, the CDR3 is TGTGCCAGCAGCTTTTGGCGGGGGAACTCCTACGAGCAGTACTTC. It translates to CASSFWRGNSYEQYF.

This chain joins TRBV18 and TRBJ1-1; D gene ambiguous. The CDR3 is 16 residues long. The germline V gene encodes CDR1 KGHSH and CDR2 LQKENI. The V end was cut by 3 bases, the J end by 6 bases, with 20 bases between. The CDR3 protein is CASSPPKSSGYSEAFF. In DNA form, the CDR3 reads TGTGCCAGCTCACCTCCCAAGAGTAGTGGATATTCTGAAGCTTTCTTT.

This sequence joins TRBV11-2 and TRBJ2-2; D gene unclear. CDR1 and CDR2 (germline): SGHAT, FQNNGV. V lost 0 bases and J 0 bases, leaving 11 bases between the germline ends. This CDR3 is built from 17 residues. The CDR3 nucleotides read TGTGCCAGCAGCTTAGATTTCGGGCCGGCGAACACCGGGGAGCTGTTTTTT. Its protein is CASSLDFGPANTGELFF.

This clone was detected once. This sequence joins TRBV10-3 and TRBJ2-7; 8 nucleotides agree with TRBD2. The J segment lost 4 bases and the V segment lost 3 bases, leaving 5 bases of the junction unmatched. The germline CDR1 and CDR2 sequences are ENHRY and SYGVKD. This CDR3 is 14 amino acids long. The CDR3 sequence is CAISDSGRTYEQYV. The CDR3 DNA reads as TGTGCCATCAGTGACAGCGGGAGAACGTACGAGCAGTACGTC.

The V and J genes are TRBV6-5 and TRBJ2-7, with 8 bases identical to TRBD2. J was trimmed by 2 bases and V by 11 bases; bases with no gene match: 14. The CDR3 sequence is 15 residues long. The germline CDR1 and CDR2 sequences are MNHEY and SVGAGI. The CDR3 here is CARRDGGGPAYEQYF. CDR3 in DNA: TGTGCCCGCCGCGACGGGGGGGGACCGGCCTACGAGCAGTACTTC.

The rearrangement uses TRBV30 and TRBJ2-5, with TRBD2 matching over 9 bases. This CDR3 contains 14 residues. Unmatched junction bases numbered 3, after V lost 0 bases and J lost 4 bases. Germline CDR1 and CDR2: GTSNPN and SVGIG (reference sequence). The CDR3 loop reads CAWSVIAGAETQYF. CDR3 in DNA: TGTGCCTGGAGTGTGATAGCGGGGGCAGAGACCCAGTACTTC.

This rearrangement joins TRBV19 to TRBJ1-5; D gene uncertain. The CDR3 totals 15 residues. The germline V gene has CDR1 LNHDA and CDR2 SQIVND (reference sequence). The V gene lost 2 bases and the J gene lost 4 bases, with 12 bases spanning the gap. The chain's CDR3 is CASSIFTARNQPQHF. The CDR3 coding sequence is TGTGCCAGTAGTATATTTACAGCCCGGAATCAGCCCCAGCATTTT.

This clone has just a few counts. V usage is TRBV7-2 and J usage is TRBJ2-5; D perhaps matches TRBD2 (6 bases). The length of the CDR3 is 14 residues. V lost 2 bases to trimming and J lost 5 bases, with 12 bases between them. The germline V gene has CDR1 SGHTA and CDR2 FQGNSA. This CDR3 reads CASSLYGRGETQYF. The CDR3 DNA sequence: TGTGCCAGCAGCTTATACGGGAGAGGGGAGACCCAGTACTTC.

V usage is TRBV4-2 and J usage is TRBJ2-7; D call uncertain. The ends were cut back, 0 bases at V and 3 bases at J, with 9 bases in the middle. Germline lookup yields CDR1 LGHNA and CDR2 YNFKEQ. This CDR3 region has 14 residues. CDR3 sequence (DNA): TGTGCCAGCAGCCAAGATATTGGGTACTACGAGCAGTACGTC. It encodes CASSQDIGYYEQYV.

The CDR3 nucleotides read TGTGCCTGGAGGCAGGATTTCTGGGCGTCGGGCTACACCTTC. Amino acids: CAWRQDFWASGYTF. The chain combines TRBV30 with TRBJ1-2; D is unclear. From germline, CDR1 is GTSNPN and CDR2 SVGIG (reference sequence). Trimming pared 3 bases from V and 8 bases from J, leaving 19 bases between. The CDR3 sequence is 14 residues long.

The J gene is TRBJ2-6, the V gene TRBV7-9, with D hard to call. V was shortened by 5 bases and J by 1 base, with 6 bases between the two germline ends. The CDR3 extends over 14 amino acids. Germline lookup yields CDR1 SEHNR and CDR2 FQNEAQ (reference sequence). CDR3 sequence (DNA): TGTGCCAGCAGCGGGATGTCTGGGGCCAACGTCCTGACTTTC. This encodes CASSGMSGANVLTF.

This clone was picked up a small number of times. V gene TRBV11-2 combines with J gene TRBJ2-7; no reliable D call. The CDR3 loop spans 13 amino acids. The V end was cut by 0 bases, the J end by 6 bases, with 9 bases between. Germline V lookup: CDR1 SGHAT, CDR2 FQNNGV. The CDR3 DNA follows: TGTGCCAGCAGCTTAGATCTGGGTCCCGAGCAGTACTTC. Translating gives CASSLDLGPEQYF.

The genes are TRBV28 and TRBJ2-1; TRBD1 matches at 7 bases. The V segment lost 10 bases and the J segment 8 bases; nucleotides outside the gene matches: 5. This CDR3 has 11 amino acids. Germline V gene lookup returns CDR1 MDHEN and CDR2 SYDVKM. Written as DNA, the CDR3 is TGTGCCACACAGGGGTCTGATGAGCAGTTCTTC. It specifies CATQGSDEQFF.

The chain links TRBV7-9 to TRBJ1-6, with 8 bases identical to TRBD1. The germline V gene has CDR1 SEHNR and CDR2 FQNEAQ (reference sequence). CDR3 length equals 17 residues. Trimming removed 4 bases from V and 7 bases from J; junction bases left unmatched: 12. The DNA for the CDR3 is TGTGCCAGCAGCTCAAGGGACCGACAGGGGAGGAATTCACCCCTCCACTTT. Its translation: CASSSRDRQGRNSPLHF.

The V call is TRBV5-4, the J call TRBJ2-1, with D maybe TRBD1 (6 bases). The V and J ends lost 4 bases and 5 bases respectively, with 13 bases between them. CDR3 size: 14 residues. Germline CDR1 SGHNT, CDR2 YYREEE (reference sequence). The CDR3 loop is CASSPGTLNNEQFF. CDR3 coding DNA: TGTGCCAGCAGCCCTGGGACACTTAACAATGAGCAGTTCTTC. The full variable domain, in which reference TRBV5-4 and TRBJ2-1 provide the parts outside the CDR3, is ETGVTQSPTHLIKTRGQQVTLRCSSQSGHNTVSWYQQALGQGPQFIFQYYREEENGRGNFPPRFSGLQFPNYSSELNVNALELDDSALYLCASSPGTLNNEQFFGPGTRLTVL.

V usage is TRBV27 and J usage is TRBJ1-6; D is uncertain. Germline lookup yields CDR1 MNHEY and CDR2 SMNVEV (reference sequence). V lost 3 bases and J lost 0, with 12 bases in between. This CDR3 comprises 17 residues. The CDR3 DNA reads as TGTGCCAGCAGTTTTACAATTACGAGCTCCTATAATTCACCCCTCCACTTT. Translated: CASSFTITSSYNSPLHF.

This clone was observed a single time. This sequence joins TRBV6-5 and TRBJ1-4; TRBD1 might be the D (5 bases). Per the germline V gene, CDR1 is MNHEY and CDR2 is SVGAGI. Between the trimmed V and J ends, which lost 6 bases and 7 bases, there was a span of 12 bases. CDR3 size: 13 residues. DNA of the CDR3: TGTGCCAGCAGGGGGAGGGGAGGTGAAAAACTGTTTTTT. It codes for CASRGRGGEKLFF.